One and the same sample provided the 7 T cell receptor beta chains below, sequenced in a study of cytomegalovirus exposure and HLA in healthy donors. Both 60 Vbeta primers and 13 Jbeta primers went into the PCR. TCRdb's table, derived via immunoSEQ multiplex PCR, lists solely in-frame clones and lacks some. This table holds some 130,000 clones, around 63% found once. Sequencing was done on a sample of PBMCs. The receptors stem from a man aged 40-50 years in good health and CMV-seropositive.

This clone was observed once. V usage is TRBV6-5 and J usage is TRBJ1-2, with D tentatively TRBD1 (6 bases). V lost 0 bases and J lost 8, with 13 bases in between. Germline loops: CDR1 MNHEY, CDR2 SVGAGI. The CDR3 is 14 residues long. The CDR3 here is CASSYSGRQGGYTF. The CDR3 DNA reads TGTGCCAGCAGTTACTCAGGGCGTCAGGGGGGCTACACCTTC.

The rearrangement links TRBV1 to TRBJ2-7; the table assigns TRBD1, which was not confirmed against the DNA. TRBV1 is a pseudogene segment. The CDR3 contains 16 residues. CDR3 region: CTSSQVAGSNSYEQYF. The CDR3 region has the DNA TGCACCAGCAGCCAAGTCGCAGGATCCAACTCCTACGAGCAGTACTTC.

The V gene is TRBV5-4, the J gene TRBJ2-3; TRBD2 agrees at 14 bases. Trimming took 0 bases from V and 4 from J; bases not matched to a gene: 4. The germline V gene has CDR1 SGHNT and CDR2 YYREEE (reference sequence). CDR3 length equals 17 residues. DNA for the CDR3: TGTGCCAGCAGCTTGGGGGGGACTAGCGGGAGTTCAGATACGCAGTATTTT. This encodes CASSLGGTSGSSDTQYF.

The chain is built from TRBV5-6 and TRBJ2-3; D is undetermined. CDR3 size: 16 residues. Trimming stripped 4 bases from V and 2 bases from J, with 17 bases between. Germline CDR1 and CDR2: SGHDT and YYEEEE. CDR3 nucleotides: TGTGCCAGCAGCCGCCGTAGGCTAGATTCCACAGATACGCAGTATTTT. Its translation is CASSRRRLDSTDTQYF. Full variable domain (rest looked up from reference TRBV5-6 and TRBJ2-3): DAGVTQSPTHLIKTRGQQVTLRCSPKSGHDTVSWYQQALGQGPQFIFQYYEEEERQRGNFPDRFSGHQFPNYSSELNVNALLLGDSALYLCASSRRRLDSTDTQYFGPGTRLTVL.

The J gene is TRBJ2-1, the V gene TRBV9, with 13 bases identical to TRBD2. Germline V CDR1 and CDR2: SGDLS, YYNGEE. The CDR3 contains 15 residues. The V and J ends lost 4 bases and 8 bases, in that order; junction bases with no gene match: 6. The CDR3 is CASSLGLAGVDEQFF. DNA of the CDR3: TGTGCCAGCAGCCTAGGACTAGCGGGAGTCGATGAGCAGTTCTTC.

This clone was found a few times. The V and J genes are TRBV5-5 and TRBJ2-7; D is perhaps TRBD2 (5 bases). This CDR3 is built from 15 residues. V lost 3 bases, J lost 3 bases, and 16 bases lay in between. CDR1 is SGHKS and CDR2 is YYEKEE in the germline V gene (reference sequence). CDR3 sequence reads: CASSSPGNGLYEQYF. In DNA, the CDR3 is TGTGCCAGCAGCTCACCGGGAAACGGACTCTACGAGCAGTACTTC.

This clone showed up just a few times. This chain connects TRBV7-9 to TRBJ2-1; TRBD2 matches 11 bases. The V gene end was trimmed by 3 bases and the J gene end by 3 bases; junction bases not matched to a gene: 4. The germline V gene encodes CDR1 SEHNR and CDR2 FQNEAQ (reference sequence). The CDR3 is made up of 16 amino acids. The CDR3 is CASSLKTSGDYNEQFF. In DNA form, the CDR3 reads TGTGCCAGCAGCTTGAAGACTAGCGGGGACTACAATGAGCAGTTCTTC.